This T cell receptor (beta chain) was captured by sequencing in a study of CD8 T cells in ankylosing spondylitis. Each TCR beta library was made by quantitative 5'-RACE that incorporated molecular barcodes. MiXCR, applied by TCRdb to the 5' RACE reads, yields one record per CDR3 protein. The table records 80,000 to 100,000 distinct CDR3 sequences, roughly 8.3% of them present only once. Overall study findings and caveats: Disease-linked clones bore a CD8+ phenotype, appearing relatively rarely in peripheral blood.

This clonotype has ten or more counts. Its specificity is unknown. V shed 5 bases and J shed 4 bases, with 32 bases lying between them. The CDR3 spans 21 residues. Germline CDR1 MNHEY, CDR2 SMNVEV (reference sequence). The chain couples TRBV27 to TRBJ2-2; D tentatively reads TRBD1 or TRBD2 (6 bases each). Specimen: blood, either unsorted or a sorted T cell fraction (not recorded which). This sequence was found in a male donor with ankylosing spondylitis or in good health (not recorded which). In DNA form, the CDR3 reads TGTGCCAGCAGTCCCCCACTCTCCAGCGGAGGAGGGGGAGGTAGCACCGGGGAGCTGTTTTTT. It is translated as CASSPPLSSGGGGGSTGELFF.